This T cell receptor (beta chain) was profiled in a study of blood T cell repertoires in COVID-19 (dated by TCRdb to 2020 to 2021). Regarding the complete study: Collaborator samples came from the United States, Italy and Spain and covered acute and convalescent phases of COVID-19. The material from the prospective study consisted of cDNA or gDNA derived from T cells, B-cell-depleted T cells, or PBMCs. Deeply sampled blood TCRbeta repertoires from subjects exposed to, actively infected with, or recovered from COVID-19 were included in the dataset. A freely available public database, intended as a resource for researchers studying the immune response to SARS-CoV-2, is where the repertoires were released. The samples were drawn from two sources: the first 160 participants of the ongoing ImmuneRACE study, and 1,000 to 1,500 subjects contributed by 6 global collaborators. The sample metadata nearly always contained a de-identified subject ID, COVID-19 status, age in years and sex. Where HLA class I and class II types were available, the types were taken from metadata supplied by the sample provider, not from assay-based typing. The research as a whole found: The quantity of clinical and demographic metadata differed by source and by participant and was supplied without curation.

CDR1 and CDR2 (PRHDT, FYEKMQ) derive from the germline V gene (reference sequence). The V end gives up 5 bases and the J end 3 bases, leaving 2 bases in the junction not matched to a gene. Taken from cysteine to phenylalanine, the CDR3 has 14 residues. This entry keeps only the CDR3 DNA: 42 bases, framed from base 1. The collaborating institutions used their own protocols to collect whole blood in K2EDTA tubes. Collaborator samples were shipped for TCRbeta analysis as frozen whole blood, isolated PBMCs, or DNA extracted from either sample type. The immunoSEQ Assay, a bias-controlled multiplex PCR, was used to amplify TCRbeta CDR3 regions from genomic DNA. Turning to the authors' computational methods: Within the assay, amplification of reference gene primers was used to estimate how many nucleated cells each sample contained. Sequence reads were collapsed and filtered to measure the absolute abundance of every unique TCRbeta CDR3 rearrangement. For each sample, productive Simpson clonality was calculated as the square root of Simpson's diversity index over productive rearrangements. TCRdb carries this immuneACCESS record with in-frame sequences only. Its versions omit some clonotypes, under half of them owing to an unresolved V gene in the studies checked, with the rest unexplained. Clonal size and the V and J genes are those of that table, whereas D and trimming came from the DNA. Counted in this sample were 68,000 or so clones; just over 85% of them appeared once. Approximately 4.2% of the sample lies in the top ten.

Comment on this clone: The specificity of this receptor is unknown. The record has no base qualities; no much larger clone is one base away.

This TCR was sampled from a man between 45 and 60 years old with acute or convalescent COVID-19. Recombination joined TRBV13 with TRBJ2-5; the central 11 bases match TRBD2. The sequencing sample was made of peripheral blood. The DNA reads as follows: TGTGCCAGCAGCCTGACTAGCGGGGAAGAGACCCAGTACTTC. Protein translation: CASSLTSGEETQYF.